Below, 17 T cell receptor beta chains from the same sample are listed, as sequenced in a study of regulatory T cells in long-lasting Graves disease. The time point denotes: persistent/refractory GD, antithyroid drugs over 5 years with positive TRAb. The TCR library was made from RNA extracted from PBMCs. According to the study, TCR beta libraries were built with iRepertoire HTBI primers and CDR3-region Arm-PCR. TCRdb reanalysed the multiplex PCR reads using MiXCR and keeps one entry per CDR3 protein. The data hold 700,000 or so distinct CDR3 sequences, with 30% observed a single time. This material consisted of peripheral blood mononuclear cells (PBMCs), taken when the disease was refractory, from a patient treated with antithyroid drugs. The receptors originated from a female donor with Graves disease.

The chain joins TRBV5-1 to TRBJ1-1; D is possibly TRBD1 (5 bases). V shed 4 bases and J shed 1 base, with 17 bases lying between them. This CDR3 spans 16 amino acids. CDR1 is SGHRS and CDR2 is YFSETQ in the germline V gene. CDR3 amino acids: CASSQLPGVKNTEAFF. The CDR3 region has the DNA TGCGCCAGCAGCCAACTCCCGGGGGTCAAGAACACTGAAGCTTTCTTT.

The chain couples TRBV20-1 to TRBJ1-2; D unclear. V lost 5 bases, J lost 8 bases, and 18 bases lay in between. The CDR3 is 13 residues long. Germline assignment: CDR1 DFQATT and CDR2 SNEGSKA (reference sequence). The CDR3 sequence: CSAGGKRQKGYTF. The CDR3 nucleotides are TGCAGTGCTGGAGGAAAGAGGCAGAAGGGCTACACCTTC.

This clonotype was seen more than once but under ten times. V gene TRBV30 combines with J gene TRBJ1-1; no definite D call. V lost 5 bases, J lost 5 bases, and 9 bases lay in between. The V gene's germline CDR1 is GTSNPN and CDR2 SVGIG (reference sequence). The CDR3 has 11 residues. CDR3: CAWVSRTEAFF. The CDR3, as DNA: TGTGCCTGGGTAAGCAGGACTGAAGCTTTCTTT.

This chain uses TRBV29-1 with TRBJ1-2; 8 nucleotides align to TRBD1. The CDR3 is made up of 14 amino acids. The V and J ends lost 5 bases and 4 bases, in that order; junction bases with no gene match: 9. CDR1 and CDR2 from the germline V gene are SQVTM and ANQGSEA. The CDR3 reads CSVNGQGWLYGYTF. CDR3 nucleotides: TGCAGCGTTAACGGACAGGGTTGGCTCTATGGCTACACCTTC.

This clonotype was counted between two and nine times. The chain carries TRBV12-3 or TRBV12-4 and TRBJ1-3, with D perhaps TRBD1 (5 bases). V lost 5 bases, J lost 2 bases, and 13 bases lay in between. This CDR3 spans 15 amino acids. The CDR3: CASSVKGPPGNTIYF. The CDR3 DNA reads as TGTGCCAGCAGTGTTAAGGGGCCCCCTGGAAACACCATATATTTT.

The chain joins TRBV7-9 to TRBJ2-7; 13 bases align to TRBD2. Germline assignment: CDR1 SEHNR and CDR2 FQNEAQ (reference sequence). There are 14 residues in the CDR3. The V and J ends lost 3 bases and 7 bases, in that order; junction bases with no gene match: 3. The CDR3 protein is CASSFTSGRGEQYF. DNA for the CDR3: TGTGCCAGCAGCTTCACTAGCGGGAGGGGAGAGCAGTACTTC. Full variable domain (outside the CDR3, taken from reference TRBV7-9 and TRBJ2-7): DTGVSQNPRHKITKRGQNVTFRCDPISEHNRLYWYRQTLGQGPEFLTYFQNEAQLEKSRLLSDRFSAERPKGSFSTLEIQRTEQGDSAMYLCASSFTSGRGEQYFGPGTRLTVT.

The genes are TRBV5-4 and TRBJ1-1; 9 positions agree with TRBD1. This CDR3 comprises 16 residues. Germline CDR1 SGHNT, CDR2 YYREEE (reference sequence). V shed 0 bases, J shed 1 base, and the junction held 4 bases outside the gene matches. The CDR3 DNA sequence: TGTGCCAGCAGCTTGGACCCACAGGGGGCGAACACTGAAGCTTTCTTT. Protein: CASSLDPQGANTEAFF.

This clonotype was seen at least ten times. The V gene is TRBV2, the J gene TRBJ1-1; 7 nucleotides match TRBD1. The length of the CDR3 is 14 residues. Germline V CDR1 and CDR2: SNHLY, FYNNEI. V lost 6 bases, J lost 2 bases, and 6 bases stayed unmatched. CDR3 DNA sequence: TGTGCCAGCAGGATGGGACAGCTTAACACTGAAGCTTTCTTT. Translating gives CASRMGQLNTEAFF.

The chain has TRBV7-7 and TRBJ2-6; D is possibly TRBD1 or TRBD2 (5 bases each). The CDR3 is 15 amino acids. The germline CDR1 and CDR2 sequences are SSHAT and FNYEAQ (reference sequence). CDR3 residues: CATGTLFSGANVLTF. The CDR3 region has the DNA TGTGCTACCGGGACCTTATTCTCTGGGGCCAACGTCCTGACTTTC. Complete variable domain (other parts from reference TRBV7-7 and TRBJ2-6): GAGVSQSPRYKVTKRGQDVTLRCDPISSHATLYWYQQALGQGPEFLTYFNYEAQPDKSGLPSDRFSAERPEGSISTLTIQRTEQRDSAMYRCATGTLFSGANVLTFGAGSRLTVL.

This chain uses TRBV20-1 with TRBJ1-1; D perhaps matches TRBD1 (6 bases). V gave up 6 bases and J gave up 5 bases, with 28 bases separating them. This CDR3 is 17 amino acids long. CDR1 and CDR2 from the germline V gene are DFQATT and SNEGSKA (reference sequence). As DNA, the CDR3 is TGCAGTGCCCCACCCTCCGCCAGGGGAGCCTATCGGACTGAAGCTTTCTTT. Translating it yields CSAPPSARGAYRTEAFF.

This clonotype was seen a few times. The V call is TRBV30, the J call TRBJ1-5, with D unclear. The CDR3 sequence is 12 residues long. V shed 0 bases and J shed 7 bases, with 7 bases lying between them. Germline-derived CDR1 and CDR2 are GTSNPN and SVGIG (reference sequence). The CDR3 sequence: CAWSVQRQPQHF. Here the CDR3 DNA reads TGTGCCTGGAGTGTACAGCGACAGCCCCAGCATTTT.

The chain recombines TRBV29-1 with TRBJ2-7, with D hard to call. Between the trimmed V and J ends, which lost 4 bases and 1 base, there was a span of 8 bases. Germline values: CDR1 SQVTM, CDR2 ANQGSEA. The CDR3 is 12 residues long. This CDR3 is CSVAVVSYEQYF. CDR3 nucleotide sequence: TGCAGCGTTGCAGTAGTTTCCTACGAGCAGTACTTC.

This clonotype has a single count. The gene calls are TRBV6-2 or TRBV6-3 and TRBJ2-1; 11 nucleotides match TRBD2. The V gene end was trimmed by 6 bases and the J gene end by 1 base; junction bases not matched to a gene: 5. Germline CDR1 MNHEY, CDR2 SVGEGT. This CDR3 is built from 16 residues. The CDR3 region has the DNA TGTGCCAGCAGCTTAGCGGGAGGGAAATCCTACAATGAGCAGTTCTTC. Translating it yields CASSLAGGKSYNEQFF.

V is TRBV4-1 and J is TRBJ1-1, with a possible D match to TRBD1 (5 bases). The germline V gene encodes CDR1 MGHRA and CDR2 YSYEKL. There are 14 residues in the CDR3. V was trimmed by 1 base and J by 6 bases, leaving 12 bases between them. CDR3 amino acids: CASSQVTVVPEAFF. CDR3 nucleotides: TGCGCCAGCAGCCAAGTGACAGTTGTTCCTGAAGCTTTCTTT.

Comment on this clonotype: This could be a read error, since a much larger clone is one nucleotide away. This rearrangement joins TRBV2 to TRBJ1-5; D remains ambiguous. Looked up from germline, CDR1 is SNHLY and CDR2 is FYNNEI. This CDR3 has 13 amino acids. CDR3 protein: CASSVNSNRPQHF. For the CDR3, the DNA is TGTGCCAGCAGTGTAAATAGCAATCGGCCCCAGCATTTT.

This clonotype was seen only a few times. DNA of the CDR3: TGTGCCACCAGCCGTCCCCCTCAGCCCCAGCATTTT. Amino acid sequence: CATSRPPQPQHF. The chain carries TRBV15 and TRBJ1-5; D remains ambiguous. The germline CDR1 and CDR2 sequences are LNHNV and YYDKDF (reference sequence). The CDR3 is 12 amino acids. With 5 bases removed from V and 6 bases from J, the gap between germline ends came to 8 bases. The whole variable domain, filled in from reference TRBV15 and TRBJ1-5, reads DAMVIQNPRYQVTQFGKPVTLSCSQTLNHNVMYWYQQKSSQAPKLLFHYYDKDFNNEADTPDNFQSRRPNTSFCFLDIRSPGLGDTAMYLCATSRPPQPQHFGDGTRLSIL.

The CDR3 here is CASSPGPPRGGDSPLHF. DNA for the CDR3: TGTGCCAGCAGTCCGGGCCCTCCCCGCGGGGGGGATTCACCCCTCCACTTT. This rearrangement joins TRBV7-9 to TRBJ1-6; a weak D match, TRBD1 (5 bases). CDR3 length: 17 residues. The V end was cut by 6 bases, the J end by 8 bases, with 23 bases between. Germline V gene lookup returns CDR1 SEHNR and CDR2 FQNEAQ (reference sequence). Looking up the rest from reference TRBV7-9 and TRBJ1-6 gives the full variable domain: DTGVSQNPRHKITKRGQNVTFRCDPISEHNRLYWYRQTLGQGPEFLTYFQNEAQLEKSRLLSDRFSAERPKGSFSTLEIQRTEQGDSAMYLCASSPGPPRGGDSPLHFGNGTRLTVT.